The rows below give T cell receptor beta chains drawn from one sample of a study of T cell responses to AZD1222 COVID-19 vaccine. Sequencing used immunoSEQ multiplex PCR; TCRdb keeps in-frame clones, though not all of them. The sample carries about 170,000 clones, around nine tenths recorded once. The specimen was peripheral blood, collected 28 days after the second AZD1222 dose. The receptors come from an adult who received the AZD1222 COVID-19 vaccine. CDR3s include the opening cysteine and the closing phenylalanine or tryptophan. Fields, in order: D gene, V gene, J gene, clone size, CDR3 DNA, CDR3 protein. The D gene is left open where the match is weak. The size of a clone is reported for some rows only, either as once, few or many, or as a class for expanded clones.

D: -; V: TRBV4-1; J: TRBJ1-4; size: -; DNA: TGCGCCAGCAGCCAGCTCCCCAATGAAAAACTGTTTTTT; CDR3: CASSQLPNEKLFF
D: TRBD1; V: TRBV10-2; J: TRBJ1-1; size: -; DNA: TGCGCCAGCAGTTACCTCGGACAGGGGGCTGTCACTGAAGCTTTCTTT; CDR3: CASSYLGQGAVTEAFF
D: -; V: TRBV5-4; J: TRBJ2-5; size: -; DNA: TGTGCCAGCAGCCCCCGGGTTCAAGAGACCCAGTACTTC; CDR3: CASSPRVQETQYF
D: TRBD1; V: TRBV2; J: TRBJ2-7; size: -; DNA: TGTGCCAGCAGTCCTCAGGGGGCGAGTATGGACGAGCAGTACTTC; CDR3: CASSPQGASMDEQYF
D: -; V: TRBV5-1; J: TRBJ2-2; size: few; DNA: TGCGCCAGCAGTTTAGGTCCTCGGGGCCCCGGGGAGCTGTTTTTT; CDR3: CASSLGPRGPGELFF
D: -; V: TRBV10-1; J: TRBJ2-3; size: -; DNA: TGCGCCAGCAGTCCGGGACCCTACACAGATACGCAGTATTTT; CDR3: CASSPGPYTDTQYF
D: -; V: TRBV5-1; J: TRBJ2-1; size: once; DNA: TGCGCCAGCAGCTTGCAGGGGCACAATGAGCAGTTCTTC; CDR3: CASSLQGHNEQFF
D: TRBD1; V: TRBV10-3; J: TRBJ1-4; size: once; DNA: TGTGCCATCAGTGAGCGGGGACAGGGAAGTGAAAAACTGTTTTTT; CDR3: CAISERGQGSEKLFF
D: -; V: TRBV5-1; J: TRBJ2-1; size: -; DNA: TGCGCCAGCAGCTCGGACCCCGCGACTAGAAAGGGGGAAAATGAGCAGTTCTTC; CDR3: CASSSDPATRKGENEQFF
D: -; V: TRBV19; J: TRBJ1-2; size: -; DNA: TGTGCCAGTAGGGGCAGACTTAACTATGGCTACACCTTC; CDR3: CASRGRLNYGYTF
D: TRBD1; V: TRBV19; J: TRBJ2-1; size: -; DNA: TGTGCCAGTTCCCGCGGGACAGGGGATGAGCAGTTCTTC; CDR3: CASSRGTGDEQFF
D: -; V: TRBV3-1/TRBV3-2; J: TRBJ1-5; size: -; DNA: TGTGCCAGCAGCCAAGATCGAGCAGGGAATCAGCCCCAGCATTTT; CDR3: CASSQDRAGNQPQHF
D: -; V: TRBV10-3; J: TRBJ1-1; size: -; DNA: TGTGCCATCACAGGTAACACTGAAGCTTTCTTT; CDR3: CAITGNTEAFF
D: -; V: TRBV5-4; J: TRBJ1-2; size: few; DNA: TGTGCCAGCAGCTTGGACAGGAAAGCTAACTATGGCTACACCTTC; CDR3: CASSLDRKANYGYTF
D: TRBD1; V: TRBV9; J: TRBJ1-3; size: -; DNA: TGTGCCAGCAGCTCGACAGGGCCTGGAAACACCATATATTTT; CDR3: CASSSTGPGNTIYF
D: TRBD2; V: TRBV5-1; J: TRBJ2-3; size: -; DNA: TGCGCCAGCAGTTCAAACCAGGGACTACAGTATTTT; CDR3: CASSSNQGLQYF
D: -; V: TRBV11-2; J: TRBJ2-7; size: few; DNA: TGTGCCAGCAGCCCCAAATACGAGCAGTACTTC; CDR3: CASSPKYEQYF
D: TRBD1; V: TRBV18; J: TRBJ1-1; size: -; DNA: TGTGCCAGCTCGATGGACAGGGTTACTGAAGCTTTCTTT; CDR3: CASSMDRVTEAFF
D: -; V: TRBV7-6; J: TRBJ1-3; size: once; DNA: TGTGCCAGCAGCTTATCCGGATACATGGCCACGGGAAACACCATATATTTT; CDR3: CASSLSGYMATGNTIYF
D: -; V: TRBV11-2; J: TRBJ2-2; size: -; DNA: TGTGCCAGCAGCTTATTACAGGGAGCCGGGGAGCTGTTTTTT; CDR3: CASSLLQGAGELFF
D: -; V: TRBV7-9; J: TRBJ1-1; size: -; DNA: TGTGCCAGCAGCCCGATGACAGGTATGAACACTGAAGCTTTCTTT; CDR3: CASSPMTGMNTEAFF
D: TRBD2; V: TRBV27; J: TRBJ2-7; size: -; DNA: TGTGCCAGCAGTTTAATTGAGGGAGGGTACGAGCAGTACTTC; CDR3: CASSLIEGGYEQYF